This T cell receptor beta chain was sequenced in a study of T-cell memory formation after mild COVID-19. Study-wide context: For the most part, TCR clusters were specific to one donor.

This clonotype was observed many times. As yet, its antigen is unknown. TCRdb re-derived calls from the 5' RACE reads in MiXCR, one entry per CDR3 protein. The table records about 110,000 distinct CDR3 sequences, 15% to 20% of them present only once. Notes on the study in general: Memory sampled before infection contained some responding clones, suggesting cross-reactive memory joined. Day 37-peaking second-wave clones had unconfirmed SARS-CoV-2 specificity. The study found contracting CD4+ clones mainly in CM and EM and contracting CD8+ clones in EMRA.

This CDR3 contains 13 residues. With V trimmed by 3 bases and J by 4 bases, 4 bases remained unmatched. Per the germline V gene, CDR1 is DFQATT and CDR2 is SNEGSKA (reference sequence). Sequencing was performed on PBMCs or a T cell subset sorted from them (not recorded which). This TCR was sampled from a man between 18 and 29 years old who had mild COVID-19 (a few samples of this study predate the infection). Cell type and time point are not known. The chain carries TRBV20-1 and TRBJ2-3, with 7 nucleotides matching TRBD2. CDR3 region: CSARGGSSDTQYF. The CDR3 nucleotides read TGCAGTGCTAGGGGGGGGAGCTCAGATACGCAGTATTTT.